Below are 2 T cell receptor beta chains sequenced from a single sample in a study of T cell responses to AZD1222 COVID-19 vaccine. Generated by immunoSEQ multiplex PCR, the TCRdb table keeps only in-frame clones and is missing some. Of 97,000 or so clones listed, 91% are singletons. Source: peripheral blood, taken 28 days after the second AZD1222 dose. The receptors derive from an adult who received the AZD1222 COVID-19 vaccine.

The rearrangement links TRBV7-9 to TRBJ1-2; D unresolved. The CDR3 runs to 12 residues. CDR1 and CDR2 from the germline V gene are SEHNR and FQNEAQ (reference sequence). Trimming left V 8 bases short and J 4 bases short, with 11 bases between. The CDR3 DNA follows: TGTGCCAGCGGAAGGAACAGCTATGGCTACACCTTC. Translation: CASGRNSYGYTF.

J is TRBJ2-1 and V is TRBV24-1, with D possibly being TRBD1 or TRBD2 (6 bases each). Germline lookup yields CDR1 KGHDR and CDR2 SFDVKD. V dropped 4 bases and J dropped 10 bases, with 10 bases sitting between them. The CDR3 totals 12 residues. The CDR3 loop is CATSDRGLEQFF. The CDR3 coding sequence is TGTGCCACCAGTGACCGGGGGCTAGAGCAGTTCTTC.